This TCR beta chain was observed in a study of blood T cell repertoires in COVID-19. What the recovered Cohort 3 donors had was two negative PCRs, clearance, or symptom resolution. The CDR3 extends over 14 amino acids. In germline, CDR1 is SNHLY, CDR2 FYNNEI. The ends were cut back, 8 bases at V and 3 bases at J, with 13 bases in the middle. The protocol was immunoSEQ multiplex PCR, while the TCRdb copy is restricted to in-frame clones and leaves out a portion. The sample yields approximately 330,000 clones, over 85% seen once. J is TRBJ2-2 and V is TRBV2, with D tentatively TRBD2 (6 bases). The sample consisted of PBMCs or T cells enriched from blood (not recorded which). This TCR derives from a woman between 25 and 40 years old who had recovered from COVID-19. CDR3 nucleotide sequence: TGTGCCAGCCTGCCGGACTACCACACCGGGGAGCTGTTTTTT. Translation: CASLPDYHTGELFF.